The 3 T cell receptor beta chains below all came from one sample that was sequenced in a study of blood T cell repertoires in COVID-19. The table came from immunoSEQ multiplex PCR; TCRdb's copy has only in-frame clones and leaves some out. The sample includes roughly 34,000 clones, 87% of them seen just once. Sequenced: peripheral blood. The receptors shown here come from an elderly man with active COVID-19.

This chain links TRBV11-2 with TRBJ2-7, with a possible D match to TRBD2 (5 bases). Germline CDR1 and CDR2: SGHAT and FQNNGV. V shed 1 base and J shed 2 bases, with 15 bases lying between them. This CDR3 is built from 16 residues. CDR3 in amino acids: CASSLGASPIPYEQYF. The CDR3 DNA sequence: TGTGCCAGCAGCTTAGGCGCTAGCCCTATCCCCTACGAGCAGTACTTC.

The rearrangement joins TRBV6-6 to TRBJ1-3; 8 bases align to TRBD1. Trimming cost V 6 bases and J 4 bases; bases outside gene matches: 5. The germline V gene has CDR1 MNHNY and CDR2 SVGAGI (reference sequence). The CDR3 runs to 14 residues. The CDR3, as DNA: TGTGCCAGCAGCCAGGGGGCAGGGGGAAACACCATATATTTT. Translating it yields CASSQGAGGNTIYF.

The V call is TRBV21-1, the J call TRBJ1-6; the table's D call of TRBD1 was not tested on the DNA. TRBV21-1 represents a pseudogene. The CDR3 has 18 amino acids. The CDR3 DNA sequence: TGTGCCAGCAGCATTCGCTGCTTCGGGACAGGGGAAAATTCACCCCTCCACTTT. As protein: CASSIRCFGTGENSPLHF.